The next 6 T cell receptor beta chains were all read from a single sample in a study of blood T cell repertoires in COVID-19. The repertoire was sequenced with immunoSEQ multiplex PCR; TCRdb's copy has only in-frame clones and lacks some. The sample comprises 45,000 to 70,000 clones, under 90% of which are singletons, and about an eighth rests with the top ten. The specimen sequenced was peripheral blood. The receptors come from a woman aged 80 or older with acute or convalescent COVID-19.

The CDR3 sequence is CASSWGQGQAFF. CDR3 nucleotide sequence: TGTGCCAGCAGCTGGGGACAGGGCCAAGCTTTCTTT. The chain recombines TRBV5-4 with TRBJ1-1, with 9 bases identical to TRBD1. V gave up 3 bases and J gave up 9 bases; unmatched junction bases: 3. CDR1 is SGHNT and CDR2 is YYREEE in the germline V gene (reference sequence). There are 12 residues in the CDR3.

The V call is TRBV5-1, the J call TRBJ2-4, with 7 bases that match TRBD2. Trimming cost V 0 bases and J 1 base; bases outside gene matches: 7. The CDR3 runs to 17 residues. Germline CDR1 SGHRS, CDR2 YFSETQ. The CDR3 reads CASSLVPGGSAKNIQYF. CDR3 DNA: TGCGCCAGCAGCTTGGTTCCGGGAGGTTCGGCCAAAAACATTCAGTACTTC.

As regards this clone: Other DNA variants within this sample encode the same CDR3. V is TRBV27 and J is TRBJ1-3; D call uncertain. This CDR3 is 13 amino acids long. Per germline, CDR1 MNHEY and CDR2 SMNVEV (reference sequence). V lost 3 bases, J lost 3 bases, and 6 bases lay in between. The CDR3 loop reads CASSFQFGNTIYF. The CDR3 DNA sequence: TGTGCCAGCAGTTTTCAGTTTGGAAACACCATATATTTT.

The rearrangement joins TRBV19 to TRBJ1-6; TRBD1 might be the D (6 bases). Germline CDR1 reads LNHDA; CDR2 reads SQIVND (reference sequence). There are 14 residues in the CDR3. V lost 9 bases and J 5 bases, leaving 14 bases between the germline ends. The CDR3 sequence: CASANREHNSPLHF. In nucleotides, the CDR3 is TGTGCCAGCGCGAACAGGGAGCATAATTCACCCCTCCACTTT.

The CDR3, as DNA: TGCGCCAGCAGCTTGGGACGGGGGGGAATTAACTCCTATAATTCACCCCTCCACTTT. Its protein product is CASSLGRGGINSYNSPLHF. The rearrangement uses TRBV5-1 and TRBJ1-6; TRBD1 might be the D (5 bases). Trimming left V 0 bases short and J 0 bases short, with 16 bases between. The CDR3 runs 19 residues. CDR1 and CDR2 (germline): SGHRS, YFSETQ.

Here the CDR3 DNA reads TGTGCCACCAGCAGAGAAAAGGTTGGGAGTCAGCCCCAGCATTTT. Its protein product is CATSREKVGSQPQHF. The rearrangement uses TRBV15 and TRBJ1-5; unclear D gene. This CDR3 spans 15 amino acids. CDR1 is LNHNV, CDR2 YYDKDF, per germline (reference sequence). The ends were cut back, 0 bases at V and 6 bases at J, with 12 bases in the middle.